The clone carrying this T cell receptor beta chain has a handful of counts. Its antigen is currently unknown. The germline gene is not matched at one end of the junction; a read error may be the cause. Germline V CDR1 and CDR2: SGHVS, FNYEAQ. The length of the CDR3 is 15 residues. This entry belongs to a study of T cells after yellow fever vaccination. The study's findings and limits: Shared CD4/CD8 clonotypes were a small share, likely from convergent recombination. Reappearance after the booster was observed for most primary-vaccination clones (about 96% CD4, over 70% CD8).

Template switching with 5'RACE generated the TCR cDNA and added a universal primer site and UMIs. Using its own MiXCR run on the 5' RACE reads, TCRdb lists one record per CDR3 protein. The sample contains about 510,000 distinct CDR3 sequences, roughly 22% of which appear only once. The chain links TRBV7-6 to TRBJ2-1; D may match TRBD1 or TRBD2 (5 bases each). The receptor comes from a man aged 18 to 30 who received the YFV17D yellow fever vaccine. The specimen comprised PBMCs, sampled roughly 20 days after the first yellow fever vaccination. Written as DNA, the CDR3 is TGTGCCAGCAGCCCTGGGTGGAGGCCGGACAAGGAGCAGTTCTTC. The encoded protein is CASSPGWRPDKEQFF.